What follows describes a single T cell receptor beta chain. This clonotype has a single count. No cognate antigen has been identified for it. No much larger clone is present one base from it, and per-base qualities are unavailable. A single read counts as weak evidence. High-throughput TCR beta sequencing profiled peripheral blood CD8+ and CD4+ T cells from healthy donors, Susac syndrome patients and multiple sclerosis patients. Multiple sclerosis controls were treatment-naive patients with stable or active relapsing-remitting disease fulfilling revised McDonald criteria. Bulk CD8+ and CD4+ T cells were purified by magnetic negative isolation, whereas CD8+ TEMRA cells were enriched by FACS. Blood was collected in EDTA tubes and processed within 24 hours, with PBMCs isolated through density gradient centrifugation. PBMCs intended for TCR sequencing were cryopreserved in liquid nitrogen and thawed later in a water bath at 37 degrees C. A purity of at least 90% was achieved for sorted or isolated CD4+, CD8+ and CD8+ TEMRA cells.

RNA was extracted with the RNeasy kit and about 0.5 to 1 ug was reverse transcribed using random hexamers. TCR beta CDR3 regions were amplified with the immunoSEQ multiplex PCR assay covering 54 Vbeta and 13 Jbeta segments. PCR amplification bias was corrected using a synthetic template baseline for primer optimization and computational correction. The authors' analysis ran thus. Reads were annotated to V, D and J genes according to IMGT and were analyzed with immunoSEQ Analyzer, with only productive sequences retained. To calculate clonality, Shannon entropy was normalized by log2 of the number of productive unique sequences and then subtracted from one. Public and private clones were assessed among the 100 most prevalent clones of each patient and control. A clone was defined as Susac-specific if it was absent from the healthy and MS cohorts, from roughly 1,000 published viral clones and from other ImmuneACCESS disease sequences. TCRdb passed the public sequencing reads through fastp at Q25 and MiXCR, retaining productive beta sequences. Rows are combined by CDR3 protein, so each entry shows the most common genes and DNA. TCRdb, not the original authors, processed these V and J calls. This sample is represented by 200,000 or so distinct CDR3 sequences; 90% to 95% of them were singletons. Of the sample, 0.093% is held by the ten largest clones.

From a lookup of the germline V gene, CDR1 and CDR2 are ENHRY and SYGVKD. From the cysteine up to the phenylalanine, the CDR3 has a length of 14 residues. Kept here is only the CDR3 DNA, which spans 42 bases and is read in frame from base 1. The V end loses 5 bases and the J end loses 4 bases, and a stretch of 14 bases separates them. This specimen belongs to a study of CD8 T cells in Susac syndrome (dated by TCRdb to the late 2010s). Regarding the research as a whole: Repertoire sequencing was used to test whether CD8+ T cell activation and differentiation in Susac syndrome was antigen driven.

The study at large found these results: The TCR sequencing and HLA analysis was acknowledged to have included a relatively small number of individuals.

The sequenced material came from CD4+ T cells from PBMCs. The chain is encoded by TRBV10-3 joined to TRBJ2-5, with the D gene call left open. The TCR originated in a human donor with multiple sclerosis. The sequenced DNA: TGTGCCATCAGTAATCAAAGGACGAGAGAGACCCAGTACTTC. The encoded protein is CAISNQRTRETQYF.